This T cell receptor (beta chain) originates from a study of blood T cell repertoires in COVID-19. Across the whole study: The samples span acute and convalescent COVID-19 from the United States, Italy and Spain. Sources were T cells, B-cell-depleted T cells, or PBMCs; the material itself was cDNA or gDNA.

Per the authors' pipeline: Estimated nucleated cell counts came from reference gene primer amplification. Method: immunoSEQ multiplex PCR; TCRdb's copy keeps in-frame clones and lacks some. V and J calls and clone size are those listed in that table; D and trimming were worked out from the DNA. There are more than 95,000 clones in the sample; about four fifths occur only once, and roughly 10% lies in the top ten. The sequence derives from a man aged 55 to 69 with acute or convalescent COVID-19. The specimen was peripheral blood.

Here the CDR3 DNA reads TGTGCCACCTTCAGGGCTTATCGCCCGGCTGAAGCTTTCTTT. Translating gives CATFRAYRPAEAFF. The V gene is TRBV19, the J gene TRBJ1-1; weak D call: TRBD1 (5 bases). The ends were cut back, 10 bases at V and 6 bases at J, with 21 bases in the middle. Germline CDR1 LNHDA, CDR2 SQIVND (reference sequence). This CDR3 is 14 amino acids long.